This T cell receptor beta chain was retrieved from a study of human T cells and chemical hapten exposure. Study outcomes and limitations: There were significantly more large CDR3 similarity clusters among expanded TCRs than among controls.

This clonotype appeared many times. Its antigen is as yet unknown. In the source study's methods: Between about 23,224 and 700,000 TCRs appeared in each sample, and the median stood at approximately 100,000. A single record per CDR3 protein comes from TCRdb applying MiXCR to the RACE reads. The V and J calls come from TCRdb's annotation, not from the publication. Among some 150,000 distinct CDR3 sequences listed, 12% were seen once. The sample's time point: patch test 2, 6 weeks after DPC sensitization. As for treatment: therapeutic diphenylcyclopropenone sensitization with weekly scalp DPC. Trimming left V 3 bases short and J 1 base short, with 10 bases between. Germline V CDR1 and CDR2: KGHSH, LQKENI. The CDR3 length is 15 residues.

Specimen: whole blood, collected in connection with sensitization to the hapten diphenylcyclopropenone (DPC). This sequence originates from a woman aged 50 to 65 with alopecia areata. Some clones in this sample may be carry-over from other donors' samples. The chain uses TRBV18 and TRBJ2-1, with a possible D match to TRBD2 (5 bases). CDR3 in amino acids: CASSPKRGSYNEQFF. Written as DNA, the CDR3 is TGTGCCAGCTCACCTAAACGGGGTTCCTACAATGAGCAGTTCTTC.